Shown below are 21 T cell receptor beta chains from a single sample sequenced in a study of blood T cell repertoires in COVID-19. Repertoires were generated with immunoSEQ multiplex PCR, while TCRdb's copy carries only in-frame clones and drops some. The sample includes over 60,000 clones, around 80% of them seen just once. Material: peripheral blood. These receptors originate from a human donor in a cohort sampled during active COVID-19.

V and J are TRBV7-9 and TRBJ2-7, with 8 bases identical to TRBD1. Looked up from germline, CDR1 is SEHNR and CDR2 is FQNEAQ (reference sequence). CDR3 length equals 15 residues. The V gene end was trimmed by 2 bases and the J gene end by 9 bases; junction bases not matched to a gene: 12. In DNA, the CDR3 is TGTGCCAGCAGCTTACATGGACAGGGCCCAGGAGGGCAGTACTTC. It specifies CASSLHGQGPGGQYF.

The chain is built from TRBV11-2 and TRBJ2-6, with D tentatively TRBD1 (6 bases). Per germline, CDR1 SGHAT and CDR2 FQNNGV. This CDR3 has 19 amino acids. Trimming removed 1 base at V and 0 bases at J, with 16 bases between. Written as DNA, the CDR3 is TGTGCCAGCAGCTTAGTGGTGGGACACTTGGTCTCTGGGGCCAACGTCCTGACTTTC. Protein: CASSLVVGHLVSGANVLTF.

The rearrangement links TRBV5-4 to TRBJ2-7, with D perhaps TRBD2 (7 bases). V gave up 6 bases and J gave up 4 bases, with 17 bases separating them. The CDR3 extends over 14 amino acids. Looked up from germline, CDR1 is SGHNT and CDR2 is YYREEE (reference sequence). The CDR3 spells CASNPRGGRYEQYF. The CDR3 coding sequence is TGTGCCAGCAATCCAAGGGGGGGCAGGTACGAGCAGTACTTC.

This chain connects TRBV11-3 to TRBJ1-1, with D tentatively TRBD1 (5 bases). Germline lookup yields CDR1 SGHNT and CDR2 YENEEA. Trimming shortened V by 2 bases and J by 10 bases, and 14 bases separated the two germline ends. The CDR3 sequence is 13 residues long. Written as DNA, the CDR3 is TGTGCCAGCAGCTTAAACAGGCTGTCGCGAGCTTTCTTT. As protein: CASSLNRLSRAFF. The complete variable domain, with remaining parts taken from reference TRBV11-3 and TRBJ1-1, reads EAGVVQSPRYKIIEKKQPVAFWCNPISGHNTLYWYLQNLGQGPELLIRYENEEAVDDSQLPKDRFSAERLKGVDSTLKIQPAELGDSAVYLCASSLNRLSRAFFGQGTRLTVV.

J is TRBJ2-7 and V is TRBV6-4; D uncertain. V was pared by 4 bases and J by 10 bases, with 14 bases between. This CDR3 spans 12 amino acids. CDR1 and CDR2 from the germline V gene are MRHNA and SNTAGT. CDR3 loop: CASSGQVPPQYF. DNA for the CDR3: TGTGCCAGCAGTGGTCAGGTCCCCCCTCAGTACTTC.

The V call is TRBV6-2 or TRBV6-3, the J call TRBJ2-7; tentative D call: TRBD2 (6 bases). V was shortened by 0 bases and J by 3 bases, with 12 bases between the two germline ends. The CDR3 has 15 residues. Germline assignment: CDR1 MNHEY and CDR2 SVGEGT. The CDR3 reads CASSYSFAGRYEQYF. In DNA, the CDR3 is TGTGCCAGCAGTTACTCGTTCGCGGGGCGCTACGAGCAGTACTTC.

This clone has a handful of counts. This chain connects TRBV5-1 to TRBJ1-2; possible D gene TRBD1, 5 bases. In germline, CDR1 is SGHRS, CDR2 YFSETQ. Trimming removed 0 bases at V and 7 bases at J, with 10 bases between. This CDR3 is built from 13 residues. The chain's CDR3 is CASSLEGVAGYTF. CDR3 nucleotide sequence: TGCGCCAGCAGCTTGGAAGGGGTGGCTGGCTACACCTTC.

The table lists this clone with many counts. This chain connects TRBV30 to TRBJ2-7, with TRBD2 matching 9 bases. Trimming removed 0 bases from V and 0 bases from J; junction bases left unmatched: 12. Germline CDR1 reads GTSNPN; CDR2 reads SVGIG (reference sequence). The CDR3 has 18 residues. In nucleotides, the CDR3 is TGTGCCTGGAGTGTACGGTCTAGCGGGATGAACCCCTCCTACGAGCAGTACTTC. Encoded protein: CAWSVRSSGMNPSYEQYF.

The table lists this clone with a few counts. The rearrangement joins TRBV29-1 to TRBJ1-2; the D gene is possibly TRBD1 (6 bases). CDR1 is SQVTM and CDR2 is ANQGSEA in the germline V gene. Trimming stripped 6 bases from V and 8 bases from J, with 10 bases between. The CDR3 spans 10 residues. This CDR3 is CSVLTGGYTF. The DNA for the CDR3 is TGCAGCGTGCTGACAGGAGGCTACACCTTC.

The rearrangement uses TRBV4-3 and TRBJ2-1, with D possibly TRBD1 on 5 matching bases. Trimming removed 0 bases from V and 2 bases from J, with 14 bases in between. Germline V gene sequence: CDR1 LGHNA, CDR2 YSLEER. The CDR3 spans 17 residues. The DNA for the CDR3 is TGCGCCAGCAGCCAAGATAGGATCAGGGTCACCTACAATGAGCAGTTCTTC. Translating it yields CASSQDRIRVTYNEQFF.

This sequence joins TRBV6-5 and TRBJ2-7, with 8 bases matching TRBD1. This CDR3 comprises 14 residues. J lost 2 bases, V lost 4 bases, and 4 bases had no gene match. Germline V gene data show CDR1 as MNHEY and CDR2 as SVGAGI. CDR3 amino acids: CASSWGTGAYEQYF. In DNA form, the CDR3 reads TGTGCCAGCAGTTGGGGGACAGGAGCCTACGAGCAGTACTTC.

CDR3 coding DNA: TGTGCCTGGAGTGCGGGGGGAGATCAGCCCCAGCATTTT. This gives the protein CAWSAGGDQPQHF. This chain joins TRBV30 and TRBJ1-5; tentative D call: TRBD1 (5 bases). The germline V gene encodes CDR1 GTSNPN and CDR2 SVGIG (reference sequence). Trimming pared 1 base from V and 5 bases from J, leaving 9 bases between. The CDR3 consists of 13 residues.

The V and J genes are TRBV21-1 and TRBJ2-7; the table gives TRBD1 as D, unverified against the DNA. TRBV21-1 has pseudogene status. The length of the CDR3 is 16 residues. The CDR3: CASSPSSRDRGCEQYF. The CDR3 DNA follows: TGTGCCAGCAGCCCATCGTCCCGGGACAGGGGGTGCGAGCAGTACTTC.

The chain joins TRBV9 to TRBJ2-3; the match to TRBD2 covers 8 bases. The CDR3 runs to 16 residues. Germline CDR1 and CDR2: SGDLS and YYNGEE. Trimming removed 1 base from V and 3 bases from J; junction bases left unmatched: 7. In DNA form, the CDR3 reads TGTGCCAGCAGCGTACCCAGCGGGAGCGGGACAGATACGCAGTATTTT. Amino acids: CASSVPSGSGTDTQYF.

This clone is medium-sized by share. The chain is built from TRBV5-3 and TRBJ1-2, with D perhaps matching TRBD1 (5 bases). TRBV5-3 is marked as an open reading frame, function uncertain. The CDR3 is made up of 15 amino acids. V was clipped by 4 bases and J by 7 bases, with 20 bases between them. The CDR3 loop is CARSPAGTRHVGYTF. CDR3 in DNA: TGTGCCAGAAGCCCCGCCGGGACTAGACACGTTGGCTACACCTTC.

The rearrangement links TRBV30 to TRBJ2-5; 7 bases align to TRBD2. CDR1 GTSNPN and CDR2 SVGIG come from the germline V gene (reference sequence). The V and J ends lost 3 bases and 4 bases, in that order; junction bases with no gene match: 11. The CDR3 runs 15 residues. The CDR3 DNA reads TGTGCCTGGAGCCTAGCGGACACTTTGGGAGAGACCCAGTACTTC. Protein: CAWSLADTLGETQYF.

This chain links TRBV19 with TRBJ1-2; 8 bases fit TRBD1. Germline values: CDR1 LNHDA, CDR2 SQIVND (reference sequence). Trimming at V came to 5 bases and at J to 4 bases, leaving 9 bases not matched to a gene. The length of the CDR3 is 15 residues. Here the CDR3 DNA reads TGTGCCAGTAGTCCCGGACAGGGACATCTCTATGGCTACACCTTC. Translating it yields CASSPGQGHLYGYTF.

The chain has TRBV27 and TRBJ1-3; no firm D call. Germline CDR1 and CDR2: MNHEY and SMNVEV (reference sequence). The ends were cut back, 3 bases at V and 4 bases at J, with 10 bases in the middle. The CDR3 sequence is 14 residues long. The CDR3 protein is CASSLAAPGNTIYF. CDR3 sequence (DNA): TGTGCCAGCAGTTTGGCGGCTCCAGGAAACACCATATATTTT.

V gene TRBV5-1 combines with J gene TRBJ2-7; 7 nucleotides agree with TRBD1. Trimming took 4 bases from V and 6 from J; bases not matched to a gene: 4. Germline values: CDR1 SGHRS, CDR2 YFSETQ. There are 12 residues in the CDR3. DNA of the CDR3: TGCGCCAGCAGCCCCGGGACAGCCGAGCAGTACTTC. Encoded protein: CASSPGTAEQYF.

V is TRBV7-9 and J is TRBJ2-3; 14 nucleotides agree with TRBD2. The V segment lost 5 bases and the J segment 1 base; nucleotides outside the gene matches: 8. The CDR3 is 18 residues long. In germline, CDR1 is SEHNR, CDR2 FQNEAQ (reference sequence). CDR3 sequence (DNA): TGTGCCAGCAGCCCAAGACTAGCGGGAGGGCAGGGCACAGATACGCAGTATTTT. This translates into CASSPRLAGGQGTDTQYF.

The chain joins TRBV2 to TRBJ1-5; D remains ambiguous. Germline CDR1 SNHLY, CDR2 FYNNEI. CDR3 length equals 11 residues. Trimming stripped 6 bases from V and 6 bases from J, with 6 bases between. The CDR3 spells CASREGQPQHF. As DNA, the CDR3 is TGTGCCAGCAGGGAGGGTCAGCCCCAGCATTTT. Filled out from reference TRBV2 and TRBJ1-5, the complete variable domain reads EPEVTQTPSHQVTQMGQEVILRCVPISNHLYFYWYRQILGQKVEFLVSFYNNEISEKSEIFDDQFSVERPDGSNFTLKIRSTKLEDSAMYFCASREGQPQHFGDGTRLSIL.